The TCR beta chain described here comes from a study of neurological immune-mediated disorders. From the 5' RACE reads, TCRdb called clonotypes with MiXCR, one entry per CDR3 protein. The sample shows about 44,000 distinct CDR3 sequences, 20% to 25% of them seen only once. Many counts were recorded for this clonotype. This CDR3 is 13 amino acids long. Trimming at V came to 4 bases and at J to 4 bases, leaving 6 bases not matched to a gene. Germline values: CDR1 DFQATT, CDR2 SNEGSKA (reference sequence). Described time point: technical triplicate 3. The chain combines TRBV20-1 with TRBJ2-7, with 8 nucleotides matching TRBD1. The sequencing input was PBMCs. This TCR came from a man in his sixties with HTLV-1-associated myelopathy (HAM/TSP). The CDR3 here is CSANRDRLYEQYF. The DNA for the CDR3 is TGCAGTGCTAACCGGGACAGGCTATACGAGCAGTACTTC.